This T cell receptor (beta chain) originates from a study of shared clonotypes between healthy human individuals. Study results and limitations: Naive CD4 clonotype sharing across a few donors was approximately 5%.

The table came from immunoSEQ multiplex PCR; TCRdb's copy has only in-frame clones and leaves some out. The sample has about 1.5 million clones, around 97% seen once. In the case of this clone: Its specificity is not known.

The CDR3 totals 16 residues. Germline V gene sequence: CDR1 LNHDA, CDR2 SQIVND (reference sequence). V lost 4 bases, J lost 3 bases, and 6 bases stayed unmatched. This TCR was sampled from a man younger than 40 in good health. This chain connects TRBV19 to TRBJ1-5, with TRBD1 identical over 10 bases. Sequencing was carried out using naive CD4+ T cells sorted from blood. Subset in this sample: CD45RA+ positively selected. The CDR3 coding sequence is TGTGCCAGTAGTACCCGGGACAGGGGTTACAATCAGCCCCAGCATTTT. It is translated as CASSTRDRGYNQPQHF.